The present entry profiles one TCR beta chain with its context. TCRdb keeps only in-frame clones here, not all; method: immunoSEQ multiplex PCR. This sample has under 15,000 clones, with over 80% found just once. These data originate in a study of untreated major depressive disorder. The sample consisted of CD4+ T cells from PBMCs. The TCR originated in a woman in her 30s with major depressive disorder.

The CDR3 DNA reads TGTGCCAGCAGCTTGAACACCGGGGAGCTGTTTTTT. Translated: CASSLNTGELFF. The chain recombines TRBV6-6 with TRBJ2-2, with D unresolved. The CDR3 loop spans 12 amino acids. Germline CDR1 and CDR2: MNHNY and SVGAGI (reference sequence). V lost 6 bases and J 1 base, leaving 3 bases between the germline ends.